The source of this T cell receptor (beta chain) is a study of regulatory T cells in long-lasting Graves disease. In germline, CDR1 is LNHDA, CDR2 SQIVND (reference sequence). Deletions cut 3 bases from V and 1 base from J, with 9 bases between. The CDR3 sequence is 14 residues long. This clonotype was recorded a few times. The time point was: newly diagnosed GD, antithyroid drugs for less than 3 months. Scientists built the TCR library using RNA that was extracted from PBMCs. Relying on iRepertoire HTBI primers and Arm-PCR of CDR3 regions, the team built TCR beta libraries. TCRdb re-called the multiplex PCR reads through MiXCR, storing one row per CDR3 protein. The sample shows 400,000 to 450,000 distinct CDR3 sequences, over 15% of them seen only once. These data were also reused for a study on T cells in Graves' hyperthyroidism and ophthalmopathy. That paper notes: In the blood, most expanded thyroid clonotypes above 0.001 appeared as well.

J is TRBJ1-1 and V is TRBV19; D gene unclear. The sequence derives from a woman in her thirties with Graves disease. This specimen consisted of peripheral blood mononuclear cells (PBMCs), obtained at new diagnosis, from a patient treated with antithyroid drugs. The CDR3 sequence: CASSIPRGNTEAFF. In DNA form, the CDR3 reads TGTGCCAGTAGTATTCCCCGGGGGAACACTGAAGCTTTCTTT.